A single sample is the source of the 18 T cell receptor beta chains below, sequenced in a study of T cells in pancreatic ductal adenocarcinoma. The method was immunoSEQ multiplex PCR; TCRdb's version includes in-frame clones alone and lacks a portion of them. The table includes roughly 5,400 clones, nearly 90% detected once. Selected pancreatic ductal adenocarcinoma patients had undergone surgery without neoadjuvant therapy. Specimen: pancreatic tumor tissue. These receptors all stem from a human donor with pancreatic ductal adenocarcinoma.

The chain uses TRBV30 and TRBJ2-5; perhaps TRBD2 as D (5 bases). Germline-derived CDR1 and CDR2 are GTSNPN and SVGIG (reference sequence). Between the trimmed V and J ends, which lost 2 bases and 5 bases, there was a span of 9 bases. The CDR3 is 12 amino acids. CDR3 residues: CAWSPSLETQYF. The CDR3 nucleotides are TGTGCCTGGAGTCCTAGCTTGGAGACCCAGTACTTC.

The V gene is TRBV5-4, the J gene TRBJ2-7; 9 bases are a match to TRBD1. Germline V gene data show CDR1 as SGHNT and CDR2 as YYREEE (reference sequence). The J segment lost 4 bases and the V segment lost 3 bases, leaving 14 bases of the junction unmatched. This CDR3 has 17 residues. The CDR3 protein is CASSSSPNRGRPYEQYF. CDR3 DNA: TGTGCCAGCAGCTCCTCGCCCAACAGGGGGCGGCCTTACGAGCAGTACTTC.

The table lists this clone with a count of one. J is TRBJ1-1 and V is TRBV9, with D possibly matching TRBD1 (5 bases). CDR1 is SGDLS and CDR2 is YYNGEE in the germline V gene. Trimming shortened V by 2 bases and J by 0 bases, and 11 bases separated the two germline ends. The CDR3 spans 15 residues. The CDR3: CASSVFGTLNTEAFF. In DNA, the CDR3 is TGTGCCAGCAGCGTGTTCGGGACGTTGAACACTGAAGCTTTCTTT.

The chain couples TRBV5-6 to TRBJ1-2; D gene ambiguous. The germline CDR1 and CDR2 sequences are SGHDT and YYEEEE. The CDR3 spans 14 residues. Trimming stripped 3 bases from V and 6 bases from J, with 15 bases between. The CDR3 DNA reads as TGTGCCAGCAGCTGGCTCTGGACGGAGGATGGCTACACCTTC. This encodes CASSWLWTEDGYTF.

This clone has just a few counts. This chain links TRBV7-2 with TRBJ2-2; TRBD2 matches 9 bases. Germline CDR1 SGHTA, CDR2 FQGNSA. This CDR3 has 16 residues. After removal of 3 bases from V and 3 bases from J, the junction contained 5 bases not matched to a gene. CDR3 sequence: CASSFRLAVDTGELFF. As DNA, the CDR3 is TGTGCCAGCAGCTTCCGACTAGCGGTAGACACCGGGGAGCTGTTTTTT.

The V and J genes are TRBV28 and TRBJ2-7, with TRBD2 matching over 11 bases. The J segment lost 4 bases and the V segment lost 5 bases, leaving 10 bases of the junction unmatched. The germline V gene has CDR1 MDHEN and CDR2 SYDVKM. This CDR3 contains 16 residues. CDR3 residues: CASSPRRLAGIYEQYF. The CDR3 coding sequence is TGTGCCAGCAGTCCCCGCCGACTAGCGGGAATATACGAGCAGTACTTC.

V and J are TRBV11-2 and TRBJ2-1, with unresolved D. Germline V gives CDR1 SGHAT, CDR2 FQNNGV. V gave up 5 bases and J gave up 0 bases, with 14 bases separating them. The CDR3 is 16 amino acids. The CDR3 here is CASSPPGASSYNEQFF. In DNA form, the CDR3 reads TGTGCCAGCAGCCCACCGGGCGCGAGCTCCTACAATGAGCAGTTCTTC.

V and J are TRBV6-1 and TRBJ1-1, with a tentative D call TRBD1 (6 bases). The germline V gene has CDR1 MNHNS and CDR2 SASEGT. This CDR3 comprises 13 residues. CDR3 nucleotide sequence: TGTGCAAAAGGGACACGCAGTCAAGGGGAAGCTTTCTTT. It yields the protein CAKGTRSQGEAFF.

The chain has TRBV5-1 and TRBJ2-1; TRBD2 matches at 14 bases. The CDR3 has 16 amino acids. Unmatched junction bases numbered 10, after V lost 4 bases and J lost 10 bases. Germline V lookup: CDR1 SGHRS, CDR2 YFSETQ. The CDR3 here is CASSPQTSGGVREQFF. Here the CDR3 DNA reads TGCGCCAGCAGCCCACAGACTAGCGGGGGGGTTCGAGAGCAGTTCTTC. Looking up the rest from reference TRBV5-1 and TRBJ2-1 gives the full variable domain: KAGVTQTPRYLIKTRGQQVTLSCSPISGHRSVSWYQQTPGQGLQFLFEYFSETQRNKGNFPGRFSGRQFSNSRSEMNVSTLELGDSALYLCASSPQTSGGVREQFFGPGTRLTVL.

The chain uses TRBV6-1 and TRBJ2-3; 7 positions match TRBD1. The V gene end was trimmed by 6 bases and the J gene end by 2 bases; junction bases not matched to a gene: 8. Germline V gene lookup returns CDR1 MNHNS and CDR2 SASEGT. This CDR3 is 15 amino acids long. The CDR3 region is CASRGTVTVTDTQYF. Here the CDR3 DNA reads TGTGCCAGCAGGGGGACAGTCACGGTCACAGATACGCAGTATTTT.

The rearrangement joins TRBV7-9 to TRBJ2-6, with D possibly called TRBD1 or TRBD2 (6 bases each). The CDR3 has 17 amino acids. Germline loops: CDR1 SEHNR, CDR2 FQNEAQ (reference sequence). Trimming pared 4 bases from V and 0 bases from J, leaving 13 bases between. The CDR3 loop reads CASSSGALPSGANVLTF. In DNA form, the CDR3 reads TGTGCCAGCAGCTCGGGGGCCCTTCCCTCTGGGGCCAACGTCCTGACTTTC.

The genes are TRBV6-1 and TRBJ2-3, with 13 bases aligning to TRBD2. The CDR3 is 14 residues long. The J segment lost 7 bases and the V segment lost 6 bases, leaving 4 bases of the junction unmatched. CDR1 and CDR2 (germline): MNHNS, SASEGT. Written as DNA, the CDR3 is TGTGCCAGCAGACTAGCGGGGGGGCGTAATACGCAGTATTTT. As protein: CASRLAGGRNTQYF.

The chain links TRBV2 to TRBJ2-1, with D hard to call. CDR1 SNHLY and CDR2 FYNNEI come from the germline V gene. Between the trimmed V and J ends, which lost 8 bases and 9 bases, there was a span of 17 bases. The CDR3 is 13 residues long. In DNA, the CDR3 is TGTGCCAGCCACCCCCTAACCCTTGGTGAGCAGTTCTTC. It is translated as CASHPLTLGEQFF.

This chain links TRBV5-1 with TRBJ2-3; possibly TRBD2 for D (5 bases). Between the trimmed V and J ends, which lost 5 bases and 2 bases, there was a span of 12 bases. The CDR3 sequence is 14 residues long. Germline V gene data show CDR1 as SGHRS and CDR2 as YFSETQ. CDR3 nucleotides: TGCGCCAGCAGACCCGGACTCGACACAGATACGCAGTATTTT. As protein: CASRPGLDTDTQYF.

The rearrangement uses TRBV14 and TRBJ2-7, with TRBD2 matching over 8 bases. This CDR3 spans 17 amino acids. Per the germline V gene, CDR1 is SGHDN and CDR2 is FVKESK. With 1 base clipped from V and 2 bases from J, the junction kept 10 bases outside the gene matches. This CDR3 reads CASSQGYSTSEPYEQYF. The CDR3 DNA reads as TGTGCCAGCAGCCAAGGGTACTCGACTAGCGAGCCCTACGAGCAGTACTTC. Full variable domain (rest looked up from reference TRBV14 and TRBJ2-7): EAGVTQFPSHSVIEKGQTVTLRCDPISGHDNLYWYRRVMGKEIKFLLHFVKESKQDESGMPNNRFLAERTGGTYSTLKVQPAELEDSGVYFCASSQGYSTSEPYEQYFGPGTRLTVT.

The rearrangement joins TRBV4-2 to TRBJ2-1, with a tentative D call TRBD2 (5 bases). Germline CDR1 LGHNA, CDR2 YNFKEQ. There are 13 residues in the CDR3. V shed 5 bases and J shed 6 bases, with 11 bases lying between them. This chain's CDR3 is CASSLGRGNEQFF. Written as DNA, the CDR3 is TGTGCCAGCAGCTTGGGTCGGGGCAATGAGCAGTTCTTC.

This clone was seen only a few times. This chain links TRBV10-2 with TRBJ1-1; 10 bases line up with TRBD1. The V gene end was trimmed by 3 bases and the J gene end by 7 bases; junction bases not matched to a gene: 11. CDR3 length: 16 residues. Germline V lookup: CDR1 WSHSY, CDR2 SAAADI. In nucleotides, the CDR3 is TGCGCCAGCAGTGAAAGCGAGACAGGGGGCCTTCTTGAAGCTTTCTTT. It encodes CASSESETGGLLEAFF.

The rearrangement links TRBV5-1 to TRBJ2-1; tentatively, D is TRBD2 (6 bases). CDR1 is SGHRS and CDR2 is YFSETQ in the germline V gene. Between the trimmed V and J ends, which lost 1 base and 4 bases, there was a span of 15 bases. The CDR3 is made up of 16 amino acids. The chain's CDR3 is CASSLPRLVGYNEQFF. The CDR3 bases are TGCGCCAGCAGCTTGCCCAGACTAGTAGGTTACAATGAGCAGTTCTTC. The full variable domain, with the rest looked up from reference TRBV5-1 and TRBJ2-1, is KAGVTQTPRYLIKTRGQQVTLSCSPISGHRSVSWYQQTPGQGLQFLFEYFSETQRNKGNFPGRFSGRQFSNSRSEMNVSTLELGDSALYLCASSLPRLVGYNEQFFGPGTRLTVL.